These 27 T cell receptor beta chains originate from one sample sequenced in a study of T-cell reconstitution after alpha-beta-depleted transplantation in children. Study observations and caveats: A year post-transplant, T-cell counts and diversity derived mostly from newly produced T cells.

The antigens of these receptors remain unknown. Unique molecular identifiers were built into the TCRbeta library. A single record per CDR3 protein comes from TCRdb applying MiXCR to the PCR reads. This sample has about 300,000 distinct CDR3 sequences, with roughly 8.2% found just once. Sequences were derived from peripheral blood, sampled 360 days after TCRalphabeta/CD19-depleted stem cell transplant. The origin of the receptors is a female patient between 2 and 15 years old who had a stem cell transplant for Fanconi anemia, so the T cells may come from the graft donor.

This chain links TRBV11-2 with TRBJ1-1; no reliable D call. The CDR3 spans 14 residues. Trimming cost V 2 bases and J 0 bases, with 7 bases left between them. Germline lookup yields CDR1 SGHAT and CDR2 FQNNGV. CDR3 sequence: CASSLQILNTEAFF. The CDR3 DNA reads as TGTGCCAGCAGCTTACAGATTTTGAACACTGAAGCTTTCTTT.

The gene calls are TRBV28 and TRBJ2-5, with D perhaps assigned TRBD1 or TRBD2 (6 bases each). Germline values: CDR1 MDHEN, CDR2 SYDVKM. The CDR3 totals 13 residues. V lost 5 bases and J 4 bases, leaving 11 bases between the germline ends. The CDR3 bases are TGTGCCAGCAGTCCCGGGGGCGGAGAGACCCAGTACTTC. This codes for CASSPGGGETQYF.

This clonotype was seen only a few times. The chain carries TRBV25-1 and TRBJ1-1; D perhaps matches TRBD1 (6 bases). The ends were cut back, 4 bases at V and 7 bases at J, with 13 bases in the middle. CDR1 and CDR2 (germline): MGHDK, SYGVNS. CDR3 length: 13 amino acids. DNA of the CDR3: TGTGCCAGCAGTGGGACAGTGCAGGGTGAAGCTTTCTTT. It encodes CASSGTVQGEAFF.

The rearrangement uses TRBV3-1 and TRBJ1-1; TRBD1 matches at 7 bases. Trimming at V came to 4 bases and at J to 7 bases, leaving 3 bases not matched to a gene. Germline CDR1 and CDR2: LGHDT and YNNKEL (reference sequence). CDR3 length: 12 residues. CDR3 DNA sequence: TGTGCCAGCAGCCCCCCAGGGGGTGAAGCTTTCTTT. Translated: CASSPPGGEAFF.

This clonotype was counted at least ten times. V gene TRBV11-2 combines with J gene TRBJ2-5; a weak D match, TRBD2 (5 bases). CDR1 is SGHAT and CDR2 is FQNNGV in the germline V gene. The germline V and J ends were trimmed by 0 bases and 2 bases, with 13 bases remaining between them. CDR3 size: 16 residues. The CDR3, as DNA: TGTGCCAGCAGCTTAGAGAGGGCAGGCGGACAAGAGACCCAGTACTTC. It yields the protein CASSLERAGGQETQYF.

This clonotype was seen many times. The gene calls are TRBV12-3 or TRBV12-4 and TRBJ1-2, with TRBD1 identical over 10 bases. The V gene end was trimmed by 6 bases and the J gene end by 2 bases; junction bases not matched to a gene: 0. The length of the CDR3 is 13 residues. In DNA, the CDR3 is TGTGCCAGCAGGGGACAGGGGAACTATGGCTACACCTTC. Protein sequence: CASRGQGNYGYTF.

The chain carries TRBV5-6 and TRBJ2-1; 10 bases are shared with TRBD2. Trimming took 0 bases from V and 4 from J; bases not matched to a gene: 10. Germline CDR1 and CDR2: SGHDT and YYEEEE. The CDR3 extends over 18 amino acids. The CDR3 DNA follows: TGTGCCAGCAGCTTGGTGAGGTGGAGCGGGGGGGAGTACAATGAGCAGTTCTTC. This gives the protein CASSLVRWSGGEYNEQFF.

This clonotype has ten or more counts. The chain carries TRBV9 and TRBJ1-1; D is possibly TRBD1 (5 bases). The CDR3 is made up of 16 amino acids. Germline CDR1 and CDR2: SGDLS and YYNGEE. V was clipped by 0 bases and J by 1 base, with 13 bases between them. CDR3 sequence reads: CASSVAVGVGNTEAFF. Here the CDR3 DNA reads TGTGCCAGCAGCGTAGCTGTGGGGGTGGGGAACACTGAAGCTTTCTTT.

This clonotype occurred many times. The chain is built from TRBV2 and TRBJ2-5; unclear D gene. This CDR3 is built from 11 residues. Trimming pared 7 bases from V and 0 bases from J, leaving 3 bases between. The germline CDR1 and CDR2 sequences are SNHLY and FYNNEI. DNA for the CDR3: TGTGCCAGCAAGTACCAAGAGACCCAGTACTTC. Amino acids: CASKYQETQYF. The full variable domain, in which reference TRBV2 and TRBJ2-5 provide the parts outside the CDR3, is EPEVTQTPSHQVTQMGQEVILRCVPISNHLYFYWYRQILGQKVEFLVSFYNNEISEKSEIFDDQFSVERPDGSNFTLKIRSTKLEDSAMYFCASKYQETQYFGPGTRLLVL.

In this sample, this clonotype turned up many times. The V gene is TRBV18, the J gene TRBJ2-7; 10 nucleotides agree with TRBD2. With V trimmed by 3 bases and J by 6 bases, 2 bases remained unmatched. The CDR3 totals 13 residues. Germline-derived CDR1 and CDR2 are KGHSH and LQKENI. DNA for the CDR3: TGTGCCAGCTCACCGGGACTAGCGCCCGAGCAGTACTTC. It translates to CASSPGLAPEQYF.

The rearrangement uses TRBV7-3 and TRBJ2-3; D perhaps matches TRBD2 (6 bases). Germline values: CDR1 SGHTA, CDR2 FQGTGA. CDR3 length: 15 residues. The V and J ends lost 1 base and 6 bases respectively, with 14 bases between them. The CDR3 sequence is CASSLNLAGGDTQYF. The CDR3 coding sequence is TGTGCCAGCAGCTTAAATCTAGCTGGAGGGGATACGCAGTATTTT.

This clonotype was found many times. The V gene is TRBV5-1, the J gene TRBJ2-6; no definite D call. The CDR3 extends over 14 amino acids. V was cut by 0 bases and J by 9 bases, with 10 bases left in between. Germline V gene lookup returns CDR1 SGHRS and CDR2 YFSETQ. DNA of the CDR3: TGCGCCAGCAGCTTGGAGGGTCAAAACAACGTCCTGACTTTC. Residues: CASSLEGQNNVLTF.

This clonotype was detected ten times or more. The genes are TRBV5-6 and TRBJ1-2, with TRBD1 matching over 10 bases. There are 16 residues in the CDR3. From germline, CDR1 is SGHDT and CDR2 YYEEEE. Germline trimming cut 2 bases from V and 3 bases from J; bases unmatched to any gene: 7. This CDR3 reads CASSFPGQGIYYGYTF. CDR3 bases: TGTGCCAGCAGCTTTCCGGGACAGGGGATTTACTATGGCTACACCTTC. Complete variable domain (other parts from reference TRBV5-6 and TRBJ1-2): DAGVTQSPTHLIKTRGQQVTLRCSPKSGHDTVSWYQQALGQGPQFIFQYYEEEERQRGNFPDRFSGHQFPNYSSELNVNALLLGDSALYLCASSFPGQGIYYGYTFGSGTRLTVV.

This clonotype occurred many times. The chain recombines TRBV10-3 with TRBJ2-2; D call uncertain. V gave up 3 bases and J gave up 3 bases, with 8 bases separating them. This CDR3 spans 14 amino acids. Looked up from germline, CDR1 is ENHRY and CDR2 is SYGVKD. In DNA form, the CDR3 reads TGTGCCATCAGTGATAGTAGCTACACCGGGGAGCTGTTTTTT. Protein: CAISDSSYTGELFF.

This clonotype was picked up a small number of times. The chain links TRBV5-1 to TRBJ1-1; D might be TRBD1 (5 bases). This CDR3 is 14 amino acids long. Trimming removed 3 bases from V and 1 base from J, with 10 bases in between. Germline V gene sequence: CDR1 SGHRS, CDR2 YFSETQ. The CDR3 bases are TGCGCCAGCAGCTCGGGAGGGACGAACACTGAAGCTTTCTTT. It yields the protein CASSSGGTNTEAFF.

This clonotype came up many times. The chain recombines TRBV11-3 with TRBJ2-1; tentatively, D is TRBD1 or TRBD2 (6 bases each). CDR3 size: 14 residues. Trimming removed 8 bases from V and 2 bases from J, with 13 bases in between. The germline CDR1 and CDR2 sequences are SGHNT and YENEEA. CDR3 in DNA: TGTGCCAGCTCGGGGGCCCTGCCCTACAATGAGCAGTTCTTC. It encodes CASSGALPYNEQFF.

There are a few counts of this clonotype. The genes are TRBV15 and TRBJ2-1; D is perhaps TRBD2 (6 bases). The CDR3 spans 16 residues. The V end lost 0 bases, the J end lost 2 bases, and 11 bases lay between the germline ends. CDR1 and CDR2 (germline): LNHNV, YYDKDF (reference sequence). Here the CDR3 DNA reads TGTGCCACCAGCAGAGATGGGAGGAGCCCCTACAATGAGCAGTTCTTC. It yields the protein CATSRDGRSPYNEQFF.

This clonotype has more than one count but fewer than ten. The chain uses TRBV11-2 and TRBJ2-7; 8 bases fit TRBD2. Trimming removed 1 base from V and 3 bases from J; junction bases left unmatched: 5. The CDR3 is 15 amino acids. Germline CDR1 and CDR2: SGHAT and FQNNGV. CDR3 in amino acids: CASSLVGRVGYEQYF. As DNA, the CDR3 is TGTGCCAGCAGCTTAGTCGGGAGGGTGGGCTACGAGCAGTACTTC. Full variable domain (outside the CDR3, taken from reference TRBV11-2 and TRBJ2-7): EAGVAQSPRYKIIEKRQSVAFWCNPISGHATLYWYQQILGQGPKLLIQFQNNGVVDDSQLPKDRFSAERLKGVDSTLKIQPAKLEDSAVYLCASSLVGRVGYEQYFGPGTRLTVT.

This clonotype was counted between two and nine times. V gene TRBV27 combines with J gene TRBJ2-7, with TRBD1 matching over 7 bases. Per the germline V gene, CDR1 is MNHEY and CDR2 is SMNVEV (reference sequence). The CDR3 sequence is 15 residues long. V gave up 8 bases and J gave up 0 bases; unmatched junction bases: 10. DNA for the CDR3: TGTGCCAGCCAAGCGACAGGGCGCCTCTCCTACGAGCAGTACTTC. It yields the protein CASQATGRLSYEQYF.

This clonotype was recorded at least ten times. V usage is TRBV29-1 and J usage is TRBJ1-1; D is perhaps TRBD1 (6 bases). The length of the CDR3 is 11 residues. Germline assignment: CDR1 SQVTM and CDR2 ANQGSEA. Trimming stripped 5 bases from V and 11 bases from J, with 15 bases between. CDR3 in amino acids: CSVWGAGRAFF. The CDR3 nucleotides are TGCAGCGTTTGGGGGGCTGGTCGGGCTTTCTTT.

This chain uses TRBV6-2 or TRBV6-3 with TRBJ2-2; D gene unclear. The germline CDR1 and CDR2 sequences are MNHEY and SVGEGT. Trimming stripped 6 bases from V and 2 bases from J, with 10 bases between. CDR3 length: 14 residues. CDR3 nucleotide sequence: TGTGCCAGCAGACCGACCCTCAACACCGGGGAGCTGTTTTTT. Translating it yields CASRPTLNTGELFF.

This clonotype was counted at least ten times. The chain recombines TRBV5-1 with TRBJ2-2, with 7 bases that match TRBD1. The length of the CDR3 is 15 residues. CDR1 and CDR2 (germline): SGHRS, YFSETQ. V dropped 1 base and J dropped 2; count of bases not matched to a gene: 2. This CDR3 is CASSLRDSNTGELFF. Here the CDR3 DNA reads TGCGCCAGCAGCTTGAGGGACAGCAACACCGGGGAGCTGTTTTTT.

The V and J genes are TRBV7-6 and TRBJ1-1; a possible D gene is TRBD1 (5 bases). The CDR3 has 14 amino acids. CDR1 is SGHVS, CDR2 FNYEAQ, per germline. The ends were cut back, 4 bases at V and 0 bases at J, with 9 bases in the middle. The CDR3 spells CASSSEGLNTEAFF. The DNA of the CDR3 is TGTGCCAGCAGCTCGGAGGGGTTGAACACTGAAGCTTTCTTT.

There are many counts of this clonotype. V is TRBV12-3 or TRBV12-4 and J is TRBJ2-1, with D possibly matching TRBD2 (6 bases). Trimming pared 8 bases from V and 0 bases from J, leaving 11 bases between. This CDR3 comprises 14 residues. CDR3 nucleotide sequence: TGTGCCAGCCTACCCGGGAGCTCCTACAATGAGCAGTTCTTC. Its protein product is CASLPGSSYNEQFF.

The table lists this clonotype with a few counts. The gene calls are TRBV6-1 and TRBJ2-7; D remains unclear. Per the germline V gene, CDR1 is MNHNS and CDR2 is SASEGT. This CDR3 contains 15 residues. V lost 2 bases to trimming and J lost 2 bases, with 13 bases between them. In nucleotides, the CDR3 is TGTGCCAGCAGTGAACGACGAGTCAAGGCCTACGAGCAGTACTTC. Its protein is CASSERRVKAYEQYF.

This clonotype was seen a few times. The chain combines TRBV18 with TRBJ1-2, with a tentative D call TRBD1 (5 bases). Trimming removed 1 base from V and 9 bases from J, with 18 bases in between. The CDR3 is 15 amino acids. CDR1 KGHSH and CDR2 LQKENI come from the germline V gene. CDR3 sequence reads: CASSPLGRALRSYTF. DNA for the CDR3: TGTGCCAGCTCACCACTGGGACGGGCTTTGAGGAGCTACACCTTC. Filled out from reference TRBV18 and TRBJ1-2, the complete variable domain reads NAGVMQNPRHLVRRRGQEARLRCSPMKGHSHVYWYRQLPEEGLKFMVYLQKENIIDESGMPKERFSAEFPKEGPSILRIQQVVRGDSAAYFCASSPLGRALRSYTFGSGTRLTVV.

This clonotype was seen repeatedly, ten times or more. The chain combines TRBV19 with TRBJ2-1, with 8 bases fitting TRBD2. The ends lost 4 bases at V and 5 bases at J; junction bases unmatched: 4. The CDR3 runs to 14 residues. Germline-derived CDR1 and CDR2 are LNHDA and SQIVND (reference sequence). CDR3: CASSSSGAHNEQFF. The CDR3 DNA reads as TGTGCCAGTAGTAGTAGCGGGGCGCACAATGAGCAGTTCTTC.